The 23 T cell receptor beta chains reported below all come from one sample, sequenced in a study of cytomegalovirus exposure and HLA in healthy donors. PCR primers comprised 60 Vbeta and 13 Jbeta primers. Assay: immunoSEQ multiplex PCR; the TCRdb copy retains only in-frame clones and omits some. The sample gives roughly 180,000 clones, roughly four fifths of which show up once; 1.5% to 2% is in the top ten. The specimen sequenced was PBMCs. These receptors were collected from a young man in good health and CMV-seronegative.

This chain's CDR3 is CASSLVGANEQFF. DNA for the CDR3: TGTGCCAGCAGCTTGGTGGGGGCAAATGAGCAGTTCTTC. The chain combines TRBV13 with TRBJ2-1, with a weak D call TRBD1 (6 bases). Trimming left V 3 bases short and J 7 bases short, with 10 bases between. Germline V CDR1 and CDR2: PRHDT, FYEKMQ (reference sequence). The CDR3 has 13 residues.

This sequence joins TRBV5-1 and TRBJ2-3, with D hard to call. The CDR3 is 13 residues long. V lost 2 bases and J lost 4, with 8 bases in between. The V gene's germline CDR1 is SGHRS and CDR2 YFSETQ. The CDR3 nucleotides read TGCGCCAGCAGCTTAAATCTCCCAGATACGCAGTATTTT. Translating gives CASSLNLPDTQYF.

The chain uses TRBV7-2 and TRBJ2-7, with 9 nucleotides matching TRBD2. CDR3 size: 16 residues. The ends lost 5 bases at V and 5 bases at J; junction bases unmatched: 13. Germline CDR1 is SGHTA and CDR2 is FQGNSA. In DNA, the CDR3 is TGTGCCAGCAGCCCTCAGCGGGGGGCCTCCTCGAACGAGCAGTACTTC. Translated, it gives CASSPQRGASSNEQYF.

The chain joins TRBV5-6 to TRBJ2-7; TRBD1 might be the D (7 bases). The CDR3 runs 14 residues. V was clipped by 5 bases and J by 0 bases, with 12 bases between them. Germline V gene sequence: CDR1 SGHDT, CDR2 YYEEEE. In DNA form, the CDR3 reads TGTGCCAGCAGGGCGGGACAGAGCTCCTACGAGCAGTACTTC. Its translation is CASRAGQSSYEQYF.

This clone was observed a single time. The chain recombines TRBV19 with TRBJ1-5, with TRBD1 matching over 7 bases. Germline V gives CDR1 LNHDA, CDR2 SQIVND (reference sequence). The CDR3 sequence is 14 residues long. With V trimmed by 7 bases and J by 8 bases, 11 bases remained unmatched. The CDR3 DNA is TGTGCCAGTACGGCCCAGGGGGAGATGAAGCCCCAGCATTTT. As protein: CASTAQGEMKPQHF.

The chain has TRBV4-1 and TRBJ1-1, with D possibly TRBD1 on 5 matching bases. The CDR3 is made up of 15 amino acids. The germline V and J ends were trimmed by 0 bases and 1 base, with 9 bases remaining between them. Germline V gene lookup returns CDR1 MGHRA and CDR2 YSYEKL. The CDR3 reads CASSQDREWNTEAFF. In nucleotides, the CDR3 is TGCGCCAGCAGCCAAGACAGGGAATGGAACACTGAAGCTTTCTTT.

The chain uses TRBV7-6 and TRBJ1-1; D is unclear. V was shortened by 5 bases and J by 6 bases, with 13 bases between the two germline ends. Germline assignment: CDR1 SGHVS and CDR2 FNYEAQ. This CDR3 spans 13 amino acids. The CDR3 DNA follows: TGTGCCAGCAGCCACGGTCCGAGGGCTGAAGCTTTCTTT. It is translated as CASSHGPRAEAFF. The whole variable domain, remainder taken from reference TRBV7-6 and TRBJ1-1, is GAGVSQSPRYKVTKRGQDVALRCDPISGHVSLYWYRQALGQGPEFLTYFNYEAQQDKSGLPNDRFSAERPEGSISTLTIQRTEQRDSAMYRCASSHGPRAEAFFGQGTRLTVV.

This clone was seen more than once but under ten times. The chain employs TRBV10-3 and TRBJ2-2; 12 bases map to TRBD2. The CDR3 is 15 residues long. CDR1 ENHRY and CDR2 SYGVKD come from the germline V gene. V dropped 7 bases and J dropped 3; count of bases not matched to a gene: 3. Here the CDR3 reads CAITRLAGDTGELFF. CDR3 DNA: TGTGCCATCACCAGACTAGCGGGGGACACCGGGGAGCTGTTTTTT.

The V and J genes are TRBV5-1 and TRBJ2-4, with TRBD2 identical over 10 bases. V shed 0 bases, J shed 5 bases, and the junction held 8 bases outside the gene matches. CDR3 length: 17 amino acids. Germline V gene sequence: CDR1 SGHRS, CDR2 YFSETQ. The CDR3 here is CASSLEGASGGENIQYF. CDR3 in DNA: TGCGCCAGCAGCTTGGAAGGGGCTAGCGGGGGCGAAAACATTCAGTACTTC.

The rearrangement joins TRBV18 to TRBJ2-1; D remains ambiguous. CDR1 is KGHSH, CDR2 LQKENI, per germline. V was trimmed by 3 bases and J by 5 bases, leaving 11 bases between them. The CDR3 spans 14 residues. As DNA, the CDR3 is TGTGCCAGCTCACCGCGAGATATCCACAATGAGCAGTTCTTC. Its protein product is CASSPRDIHNEQFF.

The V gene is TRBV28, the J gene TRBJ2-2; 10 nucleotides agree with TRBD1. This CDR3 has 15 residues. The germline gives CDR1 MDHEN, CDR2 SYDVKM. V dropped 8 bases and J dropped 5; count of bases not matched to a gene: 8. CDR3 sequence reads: CASRTGTGETGELFF. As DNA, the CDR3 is TGTGCCAGCCGGACGGGGACAGGGGAGACCGGGGAGCTGTTTTTT.

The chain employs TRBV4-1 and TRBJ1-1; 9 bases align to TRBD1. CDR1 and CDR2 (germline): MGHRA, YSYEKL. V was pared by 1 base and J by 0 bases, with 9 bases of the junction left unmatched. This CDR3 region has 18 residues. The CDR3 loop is CASSQVVLTGGLNTEAFF. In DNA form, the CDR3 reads TGCGCCAGCAGCCAAGTGGTCTTGACAGGGGGTTTGAACACTGAAGCTTTCTTT.

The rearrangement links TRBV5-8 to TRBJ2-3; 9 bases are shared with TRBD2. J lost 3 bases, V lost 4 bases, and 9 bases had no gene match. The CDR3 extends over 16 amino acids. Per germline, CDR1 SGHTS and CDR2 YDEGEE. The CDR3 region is CASSPLVLAGTDTQYF. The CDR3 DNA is TGTGCCAGCAGCCCACTCGTGCTAGCGGGGACAGATACGCAGTATTTT.

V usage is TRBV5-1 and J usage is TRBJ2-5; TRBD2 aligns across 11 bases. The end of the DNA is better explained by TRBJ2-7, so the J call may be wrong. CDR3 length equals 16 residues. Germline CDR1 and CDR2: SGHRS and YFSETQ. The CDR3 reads CASSPRTSGFIDEQYF. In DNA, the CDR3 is TGCGCCAGCAGCCCCAGGACTAGCGGGTTTATCGACGAGCAGTACTTC.

CDR3 bases: TGTGCCAGCAGCTTAGGGCTAGCGGAGGGAAACGGGGAGCTGTTTTTT. Translation: CASSLGLAEGNGELFF. The chain has TRBV11-2 and TRBJ2-2; the match to TRBD2 covers 7 bases. V lost 1 base and J lost 7; bases outside the gene matches: 9. This CDR3 comprises 16 residues. Germline V gene data show CDR1 as SGHAT and CDR2 as FQNNGV. Full variable domain (missing parts from reference TRBV11-2 and TRBJ2-2): EAGVAQSPRYKIIEKRQSVAFWCNPISGHATLYWYQQILGQGPKLLIQFQNNGVVDDSQLPKDRFSAERLKGVDSTLKIQPAKLEDSAVYLCASSLGLAEGNGELFFGEGSRLTVL.

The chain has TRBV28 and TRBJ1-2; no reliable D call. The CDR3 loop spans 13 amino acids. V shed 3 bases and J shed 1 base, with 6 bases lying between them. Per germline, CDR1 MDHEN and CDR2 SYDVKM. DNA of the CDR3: TGTGCCAGCAGTTTGCGGTATAACTATGGCTACACCTTC. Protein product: CASSLRYNYGYTF.

The CDR3, as DNA: TGTGCCAGCAGCTTAGAACGGGGCACTGAAGCTTTCTTT. This codes for CASSLERGTEAFF. The chain is built from TRBV11-2 and TRBJ1-1; D is uncertain. This CDR3 spans 13 amino acids. CDR1 SGHAT and CDR2 FQNNGV come from the germline V gene. V dropped 0 bases and J dropped 4 bases, with 6 bases sitting between them.

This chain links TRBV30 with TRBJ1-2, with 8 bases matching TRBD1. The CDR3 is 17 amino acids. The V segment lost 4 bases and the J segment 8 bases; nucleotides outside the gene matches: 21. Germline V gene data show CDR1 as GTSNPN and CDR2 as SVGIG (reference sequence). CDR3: CAWIPIGQGAPRGGYTF. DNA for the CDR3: TGTGCCTGGATCCCTATCGGGCAGGGGGCCCCCCGGGGGGGCTACACCTTC.

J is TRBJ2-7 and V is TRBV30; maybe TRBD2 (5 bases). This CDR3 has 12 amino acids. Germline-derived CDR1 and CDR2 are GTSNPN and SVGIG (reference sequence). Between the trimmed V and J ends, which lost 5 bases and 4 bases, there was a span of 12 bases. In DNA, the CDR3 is TGTGCCTGGGGACTCTTATCATACGAGCAGTACTTC. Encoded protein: CAWGLLSYEQYF.

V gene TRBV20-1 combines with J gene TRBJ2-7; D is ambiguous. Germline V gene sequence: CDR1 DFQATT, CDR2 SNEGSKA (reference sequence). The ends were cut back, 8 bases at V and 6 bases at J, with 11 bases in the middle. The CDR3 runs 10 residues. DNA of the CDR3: TGCAGTAGCGAGCCGGGCGAGCAGTACTTC. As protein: CSSEPGEQYF.

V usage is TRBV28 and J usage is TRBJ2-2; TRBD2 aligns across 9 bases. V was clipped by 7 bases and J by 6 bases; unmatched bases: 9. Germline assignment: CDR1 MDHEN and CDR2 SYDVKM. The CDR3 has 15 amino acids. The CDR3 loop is CASTLAGAPSGELFF. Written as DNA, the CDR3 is TGTGCCAGCACCTTAGCGGGGGCTCCGTCCGGGGAGCTGTTTTTT.

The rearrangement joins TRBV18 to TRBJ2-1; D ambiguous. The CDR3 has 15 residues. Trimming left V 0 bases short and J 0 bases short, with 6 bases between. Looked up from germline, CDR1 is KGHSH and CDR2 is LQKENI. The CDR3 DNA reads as TGTGCCAGCTCACCACCTCTGTCCTCCTACAATGAGCAGTTCTTC. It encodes CASSPPLSSYNEQFF.

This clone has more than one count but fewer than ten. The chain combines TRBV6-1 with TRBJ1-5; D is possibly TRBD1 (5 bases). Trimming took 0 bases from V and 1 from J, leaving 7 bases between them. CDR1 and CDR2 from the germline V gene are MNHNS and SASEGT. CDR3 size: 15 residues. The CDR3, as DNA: TGTGCCAGCAGTGAAGCGGGGGGGAGCAATCAGCCCCAGCATTTT. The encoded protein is CASSEAGGSNQPQHF.